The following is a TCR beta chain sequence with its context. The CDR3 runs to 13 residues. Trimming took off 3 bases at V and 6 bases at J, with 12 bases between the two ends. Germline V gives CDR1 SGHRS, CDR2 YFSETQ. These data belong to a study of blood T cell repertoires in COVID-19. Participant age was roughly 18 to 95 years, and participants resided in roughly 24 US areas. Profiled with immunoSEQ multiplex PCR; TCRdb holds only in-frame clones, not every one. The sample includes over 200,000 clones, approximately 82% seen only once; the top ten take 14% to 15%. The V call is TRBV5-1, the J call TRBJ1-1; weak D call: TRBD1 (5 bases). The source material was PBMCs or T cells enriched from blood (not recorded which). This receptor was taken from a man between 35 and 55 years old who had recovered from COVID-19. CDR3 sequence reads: CASSSQGAPEAFF. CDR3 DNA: TGCGCCAGCAGCTCCCAAGGGGCCCCTGAAGCTTTCTTT. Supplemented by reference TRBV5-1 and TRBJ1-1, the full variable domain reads KAGVTQTPRYLIKTRGQQVTLSCSPISGHRSVSWYQQTPGQGLQFLFEYFSETQRNKGNFPGRFSGRQFSNSRSEMNVSTLELGDSALYLCASSSQGAPEAFFGQGTRLTVV.